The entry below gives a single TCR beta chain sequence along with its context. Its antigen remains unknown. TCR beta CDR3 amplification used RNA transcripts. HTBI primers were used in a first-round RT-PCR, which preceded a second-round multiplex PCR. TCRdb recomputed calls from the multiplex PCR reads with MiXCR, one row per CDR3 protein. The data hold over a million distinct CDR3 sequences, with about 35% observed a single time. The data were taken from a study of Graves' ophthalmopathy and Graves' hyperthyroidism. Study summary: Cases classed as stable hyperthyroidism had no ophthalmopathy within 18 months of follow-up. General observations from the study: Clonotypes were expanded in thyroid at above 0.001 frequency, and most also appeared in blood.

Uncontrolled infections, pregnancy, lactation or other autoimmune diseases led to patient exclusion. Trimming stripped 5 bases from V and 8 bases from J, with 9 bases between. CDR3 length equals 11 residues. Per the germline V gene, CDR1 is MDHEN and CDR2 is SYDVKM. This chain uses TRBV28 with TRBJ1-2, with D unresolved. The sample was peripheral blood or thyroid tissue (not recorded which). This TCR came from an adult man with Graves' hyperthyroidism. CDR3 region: CASSTAQGYTF. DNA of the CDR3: TGTGCCAGCAGTACCGCCCAGGGCTACACCTTC.